This T cell receptor (beta chain) was sequenced during a study of regulatory T cells in long-lasting Graves disease. As for time point: newly diagnosed GD, antithyroid drugs for less than 3 months. Preparation of the TCR library used RNA extracted from PBMCs. iRepertoire HTBI primers and Arm-PCR of CDR3 regions built TCR beta libraries. TCRdb passed the multiplex PCR reads through MiXCR, listing each CDR3 protein once. The sample lists 350,000 to 400,000 distinct CDR3 sequences; around 15% were seen once. V lost 6 bases, J lost 2 bases, and 7 bases stayed unmatched. The CDR3 runs to 14 residues. The germline CDR1 and CDR2 sequences are SNHLY and FYNNEI. The sample holds many counts of this clonotype. The sample also formed part of further work on T cells in Graves' hyperthyroidism and ophthalmopathy. That paper states: Patients aged 18 to 65 had newly diagnosed hyperthyroidism lasting under 2 months.

Sequenced material: peripheral blood mononuclear cells (PBMCs), taken at new diagnosis, from a patient treated with antithyroid drugs. This clonotype originated in a woman aged 18-35 years with Graves disease. This chain joins TRBV2 and TRBJ2-7, with 7 bases matching TRBD2. In DNA, the CDR3 is TGTGCCAGCAGCCTAGCCCTAGCGGCCTACGAGCAGTACTTC. Encoded protein: CASSLALAAYEQYF.